This entry lists 3 T cell receptor beta chains sequenced from one sample in a study of blood T cell repertoires in COVID-19. Assay used: immunoSEQ multiplex PCR; TCRdb lists only in-frame clones, some missing. The sample consists of over 200,000 clones, about 91% of them appearing once. Sequencing was carried out using peripheral blood. The receptors come from a man aged 30 to 45 with acute or convalescent COVID-19.

On this clone itself: Other DNA sequences of this sample code for an identical CDR3. The chain employs TRBV6-5 and TRBJ1-1; D is undetermined. V lost 6 bases, J lost 1 base, and 9 bases lay in between. Germline CDR1 is MNHEY and CDR2 is SVGAGI. The CDR3 totals 13 residues. The CDR3 region has the DNA TGTGCCAGCAGCAGACATACGAACACTGAAGCTTTCTTT. This gives the protein CASSRHTNTEAFF.

The chain has TRBV5-6 and TRBJ2-1, with D possibly TRBD2 on 6 matching bases. V dropped 4 bases and J dropped 5 bases, with 16 bases sitting between them. Germline CDR1 SGHDT, CDR2 YYEEEE. This CDR3 is 15 amino acids long. The DNA of the CDR3 is TGTGCCAGCAGCATGCGGGACTGGAGGAACAATGAGCAGTTCTTC. Translating it yields CASSMRDWRNNEQFF.

The V gene is TRBV6-5, the J gene TRBJ1-5; a possible D gene is TRBD1 (5 bases). In germline, CDR1 is MNHEY, CDR2 SVGAGI. This CDR3 is 12 amino acids long. V was clipped by 6 bases and J by 10 bases, with 13 bases between them. The CDR3 reads CASRLEGLPQHF. DNA of the CDR3: TGTGCCAGCAGACTGGAGGGGTTACCCCAGCATTTT.